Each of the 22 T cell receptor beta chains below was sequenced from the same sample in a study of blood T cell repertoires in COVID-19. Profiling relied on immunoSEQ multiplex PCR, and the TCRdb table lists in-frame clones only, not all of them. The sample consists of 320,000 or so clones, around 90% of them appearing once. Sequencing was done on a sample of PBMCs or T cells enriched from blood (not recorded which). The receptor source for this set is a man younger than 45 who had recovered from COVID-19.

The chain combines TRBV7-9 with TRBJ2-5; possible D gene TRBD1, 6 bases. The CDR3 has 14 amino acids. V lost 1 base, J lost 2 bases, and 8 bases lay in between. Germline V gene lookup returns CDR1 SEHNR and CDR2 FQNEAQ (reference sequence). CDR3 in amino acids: CASSLGTAQETQYF. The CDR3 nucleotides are TGTGCCAGCAGCTTAGGGACAGCACAAGAGACCCAGTACTTC.

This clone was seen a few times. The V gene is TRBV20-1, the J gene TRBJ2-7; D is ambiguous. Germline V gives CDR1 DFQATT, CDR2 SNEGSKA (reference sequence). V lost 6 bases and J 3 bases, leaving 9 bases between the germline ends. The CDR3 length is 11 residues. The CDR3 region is CSANSVYEQYF. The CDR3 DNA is TGCAGTGCAAATAGTGTCTACGAGCAGTACTTC.

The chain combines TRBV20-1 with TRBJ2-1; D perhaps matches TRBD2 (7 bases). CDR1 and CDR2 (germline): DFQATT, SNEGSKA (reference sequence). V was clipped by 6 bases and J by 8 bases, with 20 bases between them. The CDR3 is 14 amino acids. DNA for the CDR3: TGCAGTGCAAGTGTGTTGGGGGGGCGGGATGAGCAGTTCTTC. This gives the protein CSASVLGGRDEQFF.

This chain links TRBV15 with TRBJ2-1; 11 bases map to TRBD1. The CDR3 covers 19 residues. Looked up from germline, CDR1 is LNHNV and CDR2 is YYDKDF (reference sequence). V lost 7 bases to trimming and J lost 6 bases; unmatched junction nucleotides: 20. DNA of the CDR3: TGTGCCACCACTTATCGGGACAGGGGGGACCCGGAACAGGGCAATGAGCAGTTCTTC. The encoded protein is CATTYRDRGDPEQGNEQFF.

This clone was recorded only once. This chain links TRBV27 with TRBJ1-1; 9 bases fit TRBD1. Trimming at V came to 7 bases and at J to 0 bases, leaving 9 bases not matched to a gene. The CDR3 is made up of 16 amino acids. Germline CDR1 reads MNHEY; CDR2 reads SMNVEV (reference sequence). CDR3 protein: CASTEGQGRMNTEAFF. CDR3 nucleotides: TGTGCCAGCACCGAGGGACAGGGTAGGATGAACACTGAAGCTTTCTTT.

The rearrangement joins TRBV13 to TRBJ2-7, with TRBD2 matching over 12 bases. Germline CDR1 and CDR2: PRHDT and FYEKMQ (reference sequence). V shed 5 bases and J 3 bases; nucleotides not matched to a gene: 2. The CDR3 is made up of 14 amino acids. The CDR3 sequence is CASSLAGGGYEQYF. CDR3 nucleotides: TGTGCCAGCAGCCTAGCGGGGGGGGGCTACGAGCAGTACTTC.

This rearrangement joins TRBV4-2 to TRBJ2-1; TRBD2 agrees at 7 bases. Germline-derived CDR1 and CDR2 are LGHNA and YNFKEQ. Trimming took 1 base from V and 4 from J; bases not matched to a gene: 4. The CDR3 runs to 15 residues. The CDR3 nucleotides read TGTGCCAGCAGCCAAGGCGCCGGGGGGTACAATGAGCAGTTCTTC. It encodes CASSQGAGGYNEQFF.

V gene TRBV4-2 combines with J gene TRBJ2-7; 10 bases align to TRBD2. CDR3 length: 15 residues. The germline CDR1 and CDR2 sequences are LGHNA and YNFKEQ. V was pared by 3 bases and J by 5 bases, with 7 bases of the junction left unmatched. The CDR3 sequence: CASSQTAGGLHEQYF. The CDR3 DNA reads TGTGCCAGCAGCCAGACAGCGGGGGGGCTCCACGAGCAGTACTTC.

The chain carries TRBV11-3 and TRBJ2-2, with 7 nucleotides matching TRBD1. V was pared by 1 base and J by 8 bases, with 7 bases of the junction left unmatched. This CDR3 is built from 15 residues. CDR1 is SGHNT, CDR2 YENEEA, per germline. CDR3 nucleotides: TGTGCCAGCAGCTTAGGAGGGGGCGCCCCTGGGGAGCTGTTTTTT. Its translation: CASSLGGGAPGELFF.

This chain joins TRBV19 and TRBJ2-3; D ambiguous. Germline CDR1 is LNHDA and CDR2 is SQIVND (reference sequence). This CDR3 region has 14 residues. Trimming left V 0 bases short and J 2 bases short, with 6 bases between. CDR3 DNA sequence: TGTGCCAGTAGTATAGAAACAGCCACAGATACGCAGTATTTT. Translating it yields CASSIETATDTQYF.

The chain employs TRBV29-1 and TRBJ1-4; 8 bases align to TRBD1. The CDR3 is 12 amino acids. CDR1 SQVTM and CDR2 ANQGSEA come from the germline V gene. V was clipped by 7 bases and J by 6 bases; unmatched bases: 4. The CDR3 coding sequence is TGCAGCGGTATGACAGGGGATGAAAAACTGTTTTTT. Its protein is CSGMTGDEKLFF.

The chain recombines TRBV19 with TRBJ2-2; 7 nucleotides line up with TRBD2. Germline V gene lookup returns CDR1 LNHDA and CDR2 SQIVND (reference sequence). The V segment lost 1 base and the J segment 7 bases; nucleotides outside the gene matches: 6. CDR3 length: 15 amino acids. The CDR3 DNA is TGTGCCAGTAGTATAGCTGGCGGGGGTGGCGGGGAGCTGTTTTTT. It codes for CASSIAGGGGGELFF.

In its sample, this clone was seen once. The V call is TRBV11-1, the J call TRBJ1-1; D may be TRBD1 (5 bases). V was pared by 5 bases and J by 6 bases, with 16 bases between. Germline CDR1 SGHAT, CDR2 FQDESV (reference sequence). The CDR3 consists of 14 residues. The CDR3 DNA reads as TGTGCCAGCAGCGCCCTGTCAGGGCCCGCTGAAGCTTTCTTT. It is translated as CASSALSGPAEAFF.

The CDR3 nucleotides read TGTGCCAGCAGAACCTGGGGACAGACTTTAATCTATGGCTACACCTTC. Translating it yields CASRTWGQTLIYGYTF. The J gene is TRBJ1-2, the V gene TRBV28; 7 bases map to TRBD1. The CDR3 spans 16 residues. With 6 bases clipped from V and 4 bases from J, the junction kept 14 bases outside the gene matches. In germline, CDR1 is MDHEN, CDR2 SYDVKM.

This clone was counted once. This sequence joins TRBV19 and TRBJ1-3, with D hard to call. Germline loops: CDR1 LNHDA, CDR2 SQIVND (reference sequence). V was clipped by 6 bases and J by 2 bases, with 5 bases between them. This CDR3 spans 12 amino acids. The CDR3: CASRGAGNTIYF. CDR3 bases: TGTGCCAGTAGAGGAGCTGGAAACACCATATATTTT.

CDR3 in DNA: TGTGCCAGTAGTATGGGTCAGTCTACGGGATTCTATGGCTACACCTTC. Translating it yields CASSMGQSTGFYGYTF. The chain recombines TRBV19 with TRBJ1-2; D is unclear. V lost 3 bases, J lost 4 bases, and 18 bases lay in between. Germline V lookup: CDR1 LNHDA, CDR2 SQIVND (reference sequence). CDR3 length equals 16 residues.

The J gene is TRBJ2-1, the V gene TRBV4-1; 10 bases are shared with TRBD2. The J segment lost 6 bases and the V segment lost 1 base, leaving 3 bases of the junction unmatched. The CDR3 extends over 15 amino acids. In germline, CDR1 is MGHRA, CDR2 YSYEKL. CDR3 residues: CASSQVASGGNEQFF. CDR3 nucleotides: TGCGCCAGCAGCCAAGTAGCTAGCGGGGGCAATGAGCAGTTCTTC.

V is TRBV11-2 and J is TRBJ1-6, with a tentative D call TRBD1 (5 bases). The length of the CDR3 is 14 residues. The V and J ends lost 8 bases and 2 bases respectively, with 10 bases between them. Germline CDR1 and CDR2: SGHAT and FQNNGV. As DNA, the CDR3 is TGTGCCAGCGAAACAGGCGCCTATAATTCACCCCTCCACTTT. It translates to CASETGAYNSPLHF.

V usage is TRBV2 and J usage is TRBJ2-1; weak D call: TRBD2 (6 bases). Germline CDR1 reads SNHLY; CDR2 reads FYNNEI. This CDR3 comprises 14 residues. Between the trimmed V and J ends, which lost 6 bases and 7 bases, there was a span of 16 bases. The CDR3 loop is CASRTARGLNEQFF. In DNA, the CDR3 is TGTGCCAGCAGAACAGCCCGGGGGTTGAATGAGCAGTTCTTC.

CDR3 region: CASSRSGETQYF. The CDR3 DNA is TGTGCCAGCAGTAGGAGTGGGGAGACCCAGTACTTC. This chain uses TRBV2 with TRBJ2-5, with D hard to call. The length of the CDR3 is 12 residues. Germline V gene data show CDR1 as SNHLY and CDR2 as FYNNEI. V was cut by 5 bases and J by 5 bases, with 9 bases left in between.

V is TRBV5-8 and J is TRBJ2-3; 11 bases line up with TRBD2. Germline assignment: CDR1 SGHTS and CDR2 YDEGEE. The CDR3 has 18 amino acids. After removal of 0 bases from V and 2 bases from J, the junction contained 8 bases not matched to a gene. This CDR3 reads CASSLATLAGGITDTQYF. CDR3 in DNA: TGTGCCAGCAGCTTGGCTACGCTAGCGGGGGGAATCACAGATACGCAGTATTTT.

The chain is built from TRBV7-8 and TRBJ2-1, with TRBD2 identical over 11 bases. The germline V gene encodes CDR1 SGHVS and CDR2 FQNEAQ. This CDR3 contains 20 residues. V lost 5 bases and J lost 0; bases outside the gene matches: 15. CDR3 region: CASSPRPGLADPSSYNEQFF. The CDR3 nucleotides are TGTGCCAGCAGCCCTCGGCCGGGACTAGCGGATCCTAGCTCCTACAATGAGCAGTTCTTC.